One and the same sample provided the 21 T cell receptor beta chains below, sequenced in a study of molecular identifiers for immune sequencing clone quantification. From the PCR reads, TCRdb called clonotypes with MiXCR, one entry per CDR3 protein. The data show 85,000 to 100,000 distinct CDR3 sequences, with around 20% seen just once and approximately 1.1% held by the top ten. Sequenced sample: naive CD8+ T cells from blood, with Jurkat cell RNA spiked in. Regarding subset: FACS-sorted CD8+CD4-CCR7+CD45RA+ naive T cells. Receptors were obtained from a human donor in good health. Some libraries in this study had Jurkat cell RNA spiked in.

This clonotype was seen repeatedly, ten times or more. The rearrangement uses TRBV27 and TRBJ2-7, with TRBD2 matching over 9 bases. CDR3 length equals 13 residues. In germline, CDR1 is MNHEY, CDR2 SMNVEV (reference sequence). J lost 7 bases, V lost 8 bases, and 9 bases had no gene match. In nucleotides, the CDR3 is TGTGCCAGCCGAACGAGGCGGGAGGGGGAGCAGTACTTC. Protein product: CASRTRREGEQYF.

This clonotype was picked up a small number of times. The chain joins TRBV19 to TRBJ2-1; D not resolved. Trimming stripped 3 bases from V and 3 bases from J, with 6 bases between. The CDR3 loop spans 13 amino acids. The germline V gene has CDR1 LNHDA and CDR2 SQIVND (reference sequence). The CDR3 spells CASSMGNYNEQFF. The CDR3 nucleotides read TGTGCCAGTAGTATGGGGAACTACAATGAGCAGTTCTTC. The full variable domain, in which reference TRBV19 and TRBJ2-1 provide the parts outside the CDR3, is DGGITQSPKYLFRKEGQNVTLSCEQNLNHDAMYWYRQDPGQGLRLIYYSQIVNDFQKGDIAEGYSVSREKKESFPLTVTSAQKNPTAFYLCASSMGNYNEQFFGPGTRLTVL.

A remark on this clonotype: A much larger clone differs from this one at a single base, so this may be a read error. The gene calls are TRBV7-9 and TRBJ2-2; D gene unclear. This CDR3 comprises 12 residues. From germline, CDR1 is SEHNR and CDR2 FQNEAQ (reference sequence). V lost 7 bases to trimming and J lost 5 bases, with 8 bases between them. The CDR3, as DNA: TGTGCCAGCACGTTAGTAACCGGGGAGCTGTTTTTT. Translating it yields CASTLVTGELFF.

The chain is built from TRBV6-6 and TRBJ2-2; D gene uncertain. The ends were cut back, 4 bases at V and 6 bases at J, with 12 bases in the middle. The CDR3 covers 14 residues. Germline V lookup: CDR1 MNHNY, CDR2 SVGAGI (reference sequence). DNA for the CDR3: TGTGCCAGCAGTTCCGGCCCCGGATCCGGGGAGCTGTTTTTT. Its translation: CASSSGPGSGELFF.

The rearrangement links TRBV20-1 to TRBJ2-3; perhaps TRBD1 as D (6 bases). V lost 6 bases and J lost 0, with 16 bases in between. Per germline, CDR1 DFQATT and CDR2 SNEGSKA (reference sequence). This CDR3 has 15 amino acids. DNA of the CDR3: TGCAGTGCCTCCAAAGTGGGGGCGAGCACAGATACGCAGTATTTT. Its protein is CSASKVGASTDTQYF.

The chain recombines TRBV27 with TRBJ2-3; the D gene is possibly TRBD2 (7 bases). V was clipped by 1 base and J by 6 bases, with 14 bases between them. Germline CDR1 and CDR2: MNHEY and SMNVEV (reference sequence). CDR3 length equals 15 residues. CDR3 nucleotide sequence: TGTGCCAGCAGTTTATGGGGGCGGGGGAGGGATACGCAGTATTTT. This sequence encodes CASSLWGRGRDTQYF.

The chain links TRBV28 to TRBJ2-1; D gene uncertain. The CDR3 has 13 amino acids. From germline, CDR1 is MDHEN and CDR2 SYDVKM. Trimming took off 3 bases at V and 6 bases at J, with 9 bases between the two ends. In DNA, the CDR3 is TGTGCCAGCAGTTTGGCGCTTGGCAATGAGCAGTTCTTC. Translating gives CASSLALGNEQFF. The whole variable domain, filled in from reference TRBV28 and TRBJ2-1, reads DVKVTQSSRYLVKRTGEKVFLECVQDMDHENMFWYRQDPGLGLRLIYFSYDVKMKEKGDIPEGYSVSREKKERFSLILESASTNQTSMYLCASSLALGNEQFFGPGTRLTVL.

The gene calls are TRBV7-9 and TRBJ2-1, with 7 bases that match TRBD1. Losses at the gene ends were 5 bases for V and 6 bases for J; bases not matched to a gene: 22. The CDR3 contains 19 residues. CDR1 and CDR2 from the germline V gene are SEHNR and FQNEAQ (reference sequence). The DNA for the CDR3 is TGTGCCAGCAGCCACCCCCTTCCTCCTCCGGGACAGAAGGTCAATGAGCAGTTCTTC. It yields the protein CASSHPLPPPGQKVNEQFF.

Many counts were recorded for this clonotype. The gene calls are TRBV27 and TRBJ2-3, with TRBD2 matching over 13 bases. Trimming cost V 4 bases and J 2 bases; bases outside gene matches: 3. The CDR3 loop spans 16 amino acids. The germline gives CDR1 MNHEY, CDR2 SMNVEV (reference sequence). CDR3 bases: TGTGCCAGCAGTTCGGGACTAGCGGGGCTCACAGATACGCAGTATTTT. Amino acids: CASSSGLAGLTDTQYF.

About this clonotype: This could be a read error, since a much larger clone is one nucleotide away. The V gene is TRBV12-3 or TRBV12-4, the J gene TRBJ1-5; D gene unclear. Trimming stripped 6 bases from V and 0 bases from J, with 12 bases between. The CDR3 is made up of 15 amino acids. The CDR3 loop is CASRADGCSNQPQHF. The CDR3 DNA sequence: TGTGCCAGCAGGGCGGACGGCTGTAGCAATCAGCCCCAGCATTTT.

This clonotype appeared many times. The chain joins TRBV7-9 to TRBJ1-1, with a possible D match to TRBD1 (5 bases). V was trimmed by 1 base and J by 1 base, leaving 7 bases between them. Germline CDR1 and CDR2: SEHNR and FQNEAQ (reference sequence). The CDR3 is made up of 14 amino acids. Written as DNA, the CDR3 is TGTGCCAGCAGCTTAGGGCAGGGGAACACTGAAGCTTTCTTT. This gives the protein CASSLGQGNTEAFF.

The gene calls are TRBV9 and TRBJ2-3, with D possibly matching TRBD1 (5 bases). Gene TRBJ1-5 matches the end of the DNA better, so the J call may be wrong. The germline gives CDR1 SGDLS, CDR2 YYNGEE. This CDR3 has 15 residues. CDR3 sequence reads: CASSVGGSSSDTQHF. CDR3 DNA: TGTGCCAGCAGCGTTGGGGGATCTAGTTCAGATACGCAGCATTTT.

V gene TRBV5-6 combines with J gene TRBJ2-7; no reliable D call. Germline CDR1 SGHDT, CDR2 YYEEEE. The CDR3 is 12 amino acids. Trimming cost V 0 bases and J 5 bases, with 6 bases left between them. In DNA form, the CDR3 reads TGTGCCAGCAGCTTGGCAGGTGACGAGCAGTACTTC. It encodes CASSLAGDEQYF.

This clonotype was observed at least ten times. The chain recombines TRBV5-1 with TRBJ2-7; possible D gene TRBD1, 6 bases. Germline CDR1 and CDR2: SGHRS and YFSETQ. The CDR3 is made up of 15 amino acids. The V end was cut by 2 bases, the J end by 0 bases, with 12 bases between. The CDR3 DNA is TGCGCCAGCAGCTTCACAGGGTTGAGCTCCTACGAGCAGTACTTC. It translates to CASSFTGLSSYEQYF.

In this sample, this clonotype turned up many times. The chain links TRBV2 to TRBJ2-7; no definite D call. V was pared by 5 bases and J by 2 bases, with 10 bases between. This CDR3 region has 13 residues. Germline V gene sequence: CDR1 SNHLY, CDR2 FYNNEI. The CDR3 bases are TGTGCCAGCAGTTATAACCGGCCCTACGAGCAGTACTTC. Protein sequence: CASSYNRPYEQYF.

This clonotype was counted only a few times. The chain employs TRBV30 and TRBJ2-3; D not resolved. CDR1 GTSNPN and CDR2 SVGIG come from the germline V gene (reference sequence). V was pared by 0 bases and J by 0 bases, with 10 bases between. The CDR3 has 15 amino acids. Here the CDR3 DNA reads TGTGCCTGGAGTGTGGTAGGCCATAGCACAGATACGCAGTATTTT. This encodes CAWSVVGHSTDTQYF.

Only a few counts were recorded for this clonotype. The chain's CDR3 is CATSRAGTATEAFF. DNA for the CDR3: TGTGCCACCAGCAGAGCGGGGACGGCCACTGAAGCTTTCTTT. The chain joins TRBV15 to TRBJ1-1; D is perhaps TRBD1 (5 bases). The germline CDR1 and CDR2 sequences are LNHNV and YYDKDF (reference sequence). The V gene lost 1 base and the J gene lost 4 bases, with 10 bases spanning the gap. The CDR3 totals 14 residues.

This clonotype was recorded at least ten times. The chain is built from TRBV6-2 or TRBV6-3 and TRBJ2-7; the D is unclear. CDR3 length: 12 residues. Germline-derived CDR1 and CDR2 are MNHEY and SVGEGT. The V gene lost 2 bases and the J gene lost 1 base, with 3 bases spanning the gap. The CDR3 sequence is CASSYASYEQYF. The CDR3 DNA reads as TGTGCCAGCAGTTACGCATCCTACGAGCAGTACTTC.

This clonotype was recorded many times. The chain recombines TRBV27 with TRBJ2-3; 12 bases map to TRBD2. The CDR3 has 11 amino acids. The junction had 4 bases not matched to a gene; V was cut back by 10 bases and J by 11 bases. Germline loops: CDR1 MNHEY, CDR2 SMNVEV (reference sequence). Here the CDR3 reads CATKLAGGQYF. CDR3 nucleotide sequence: TGTGCCACCAAACTAGCGGGAGGGCAGTATTTT.

The sample holds many counts of this clonotype. The rearrangement joins TRBV13 to TRBJ2-3, with 9 bases that match TRBD2. The V and J ends lost 0 bases and 8 bases, in that order; junction bases with no gene match: 3. Germline V gives CDR1 PRHDT, CDR2 FYEKMQ (reference sequence). CDR3 length equals 14 residues. The CDR3 region has the DNA TGTGCCAGCAGCTTAGGGCGGGGGGGCGCTACGCAGTATTTT. This gives the protein CASSLGRGGATQYF.

For this clonotype: A much larger clone differs from this one at a single base, so this may be a read error. The gene calls are TRBV27 and TRBJ1-1; D perhaps matches TRBD1 (6 bases). The CDR3 is 13 residues long. Trimming shortened V by 6 bases and J by 4 bases, and 12 bases separated the two germline ends. Germline CDR1 and CDR2: MNHEY and SMNVEV (reference sequence). The CDR3 sequence is CASSAGARTEAFF. The CDR3 coding sequence is TGTGCCAGCAGCGCAGGGGCCCGCACTGAAGCTTTCTTT.